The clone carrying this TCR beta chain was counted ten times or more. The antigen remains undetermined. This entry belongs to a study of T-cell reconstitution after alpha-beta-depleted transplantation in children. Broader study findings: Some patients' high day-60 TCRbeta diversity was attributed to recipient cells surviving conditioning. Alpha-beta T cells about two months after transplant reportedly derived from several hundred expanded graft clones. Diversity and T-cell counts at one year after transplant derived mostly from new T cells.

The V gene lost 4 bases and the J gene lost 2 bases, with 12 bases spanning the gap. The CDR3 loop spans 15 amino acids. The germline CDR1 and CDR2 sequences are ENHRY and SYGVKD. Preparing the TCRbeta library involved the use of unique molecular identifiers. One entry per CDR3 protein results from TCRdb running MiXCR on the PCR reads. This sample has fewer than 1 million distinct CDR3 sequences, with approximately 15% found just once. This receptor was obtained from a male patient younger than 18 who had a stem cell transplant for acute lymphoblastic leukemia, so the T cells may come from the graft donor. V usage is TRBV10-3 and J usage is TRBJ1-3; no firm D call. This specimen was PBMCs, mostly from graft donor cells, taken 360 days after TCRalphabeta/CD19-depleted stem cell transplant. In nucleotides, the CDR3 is TGTGCCATCAGTGCAATTGACGGGGCTGGAAACACCATATATTTT. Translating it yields CAISAIDGAGNTIYF.